These 27 T cell receptor beta chains originate from one sample sequenced in a study of human T cells and chemical hapten exposure (dated by TCRdb to 2020 to 2022). The library was prepared using RACE. Sequencer: NextSeq 500. Starting from the raw public reads, TCRdb applied fastp trimming at Q25, assembled clones with MiXCR and retained in-frame beta chains. Rows merge per CDR3 protein into single entries with the most common DNA and genes. The sample table contains over 30,000 distinct CDR3 sequences; only one count was recorded for 6.5% to 8% of them. The ten largest clones add up to 1.3% of the sample. In the paper's terms, the time point label means: pre-sensitization, week 0. The treatment or condition label on this specimen signifies: therapeutic diphenylcyclopropenone sensitization with weekly scalp DPC. Sequencing used whole blood, obtained in connection with sensitization to the hapten diphenylcyclopropenone (DPC). These receptors came from a woman aged 45-65 years with alopecia areata. Some clones in this sample may be carry-over from other donors' samples.

Turning to this clonotype: A read error may explain this, as a much larger clone is one base away. The rearrangement links TRBV19 to TRBJ1-2; D unclear. This CDR3 comprises 14 residues. CDR1 is LNHDA, CDR2 SQIVND, per germline (reference sequence). The chain's CDR3 is CVSSIPAGNYGYTF. The CDR3 nucleotides read TGTGTCAGTAGTATCCCAGCGGGTAACTATGGCTACACCTTC.

This clonotype showed up just a few times. As DNA, the CDR3 is TGTGCCAGCAGCCAACTAGGAAACAATGAGCAGTTCTTC. This encodes CASSQLGNNEQFF. V and J are TRBV3-1 and TRBJ2-1; D remains unclear. The V end was cut by 2 bases, the J end by 5 bases, with 7 bases between. This CDR3 comprises 13 residues. Germline CDR1 is LGHDT and CDR2 is YNNKEL (reference sequence).

Many counts were recorded for this clonotype. The V call is TRBV30, the J call TRBJ1-1; 7 nucleotides match TRBD1. V gave up 3 bases and J gave up 11 bases; unmatched junction bases: 9. This CDR3 contains 12 residues. Germline-derived CDR1 and CDR2 are GTSNPN and SVGIG (reference sequence). CDR3 sequence: CAWSPVTGLAFF. Here the CDR3 DNA reads TGTGCCTGGAGCCCGGTGACAGGGCTGGCTTTCTTT.

The chain recombines TRBV3-1 with TRBJ2-7; D call uncertain. The CDR3 is 14 residues long. CDR1 LGHDT and CDR2 YNNKEL come from the germline V gene (reference sequence). With 1 base removed from V and 1 base from J, the gap between germline ends came to 8 bases. CDR3 nucleotides: TGTGCCAGCAGCCAAGCGCTGGCTTCCTACGAGCAGTACTTC. Protein product: CASSQALASYEQYF.

The V gene is TRBV19, the J gene TRBJ2-1; D gene uncertain. V lost 8 bases and J 0 bases, leaving 8 bases between the germline ends. CDR3 length equals 13 residues. Germline lookup yields CDR1 LNHDA and CDR2 SQIVND (reference sequence). The CDR3 protein is CASFSASYNEQFF. The CDR3 DNA reads TGTGCCAGTTTCTCAGCCTCCTACAATGAGCAGTTCTTC.

The chain recombines TRBV3-1 with TRBJ2-1, with a possible D match to TRBD1 (5 bases). The V gene's germline CDR1 is LGHDT and CDR2 YNNKEL (reference sequence). V was cut by 0 bases and J by 7 bases, with 7 bases left in between. This CDR3 is 13 amino acids long. The CDR3 is CASSQDQGNEQFF. The DNA for the CDR3 is TGTGCCAGCAGCCAAGATCAGGGAAATGAGCAGTTCTTC.

The chain couples TRBV28 to TRBJ2-2; D remains unclear. CDR3 length: 12 residues. Germline lookup yields CDR1 MDHEN and CDR2 SYDVKM. V was pared by 3 bases and J by 5 bases, with 4 bases between. Here the CDR3 DNA reads TGTGCCAGCAGTTTTAGTACCGGGGAGCTGTTTTTT. Translation gives CASSFSTGELFF.

Ten or more counts support this clonotype. This chain uses TRBV7-9 with TRBJ2-7; D may be TRBD1 or TRBD2 (5 bases each). Germline loops: CDR1 SEHNR, CDR2 FQNEAQ (reference sequence). The CDR3 is 14 residues long. V gave up 7 bases and J gave up 7 bases, with 20 bases separating them. The CDR3 DNA sequence: TGTGCCAGCACCCCTTTGGGACCTTCGGGGGAGCAGTACTTC. The encoded protein is CASTPLGPSGEQYF. Using reference TRBV7-9 and TRBJ2-7 for the parts outside the CDR3, the full variable domain is DTGVSQNPRHKITKRGQNVTFRCDPISEHNRLYWYRQTLGQGPEFLTYFQNEAQLEKSRLLSDRFSAERPKGSFSTLEIQRTEQGDSAMYLCASTPLGPSGEQYFGPGTRLTVT.

In its sample, this clonotype was seen many times. The chain recombines TRBV9 with TRBJ2-7; D unclear. The CDR3 extends over 17 amino acids. Deletions cut 0 bases from V and 8 bases from J, with 24 bases between. The germline V gene has CDR1 SGDLS and CDR2 YYNGEE. The CDR3 loop reads CASSVDANSRAAPKQYF. CDR3 sequence (DNA): TGTGCCAGCAGCGTAGATGCCAACTCAAGGGCGGCTCCTAAGCAGTACTTC.

The chain couples TRBV2 to TRBJ2-3; D gene ambiguous. Germline V gene data show CDR1 as SNHLY and CDR2 as FYNNEI. V was shortened by 7 bases and J by 5 bases, with 7 bases between the two germline ends. The CDR3 loop spans 11 amino acids. The CDR3: CASMVLDTQYF. For the CDR3, the DNA is TGTGCCAGCATGGTCCTAGATACGCAGTATTTT.

This chain connects TRBV6-4 to TRBJ2-3, with D hard to call. Trimming pared 3 bases from V and 1 base from J, leaving 14 bases between. This CDR3 is 16 amino acids long. Germline CDR1 is MRHNA and CDR2 is SNTAGT. The CDR3 loop reads CASSELDRLRTDTQYF. In nucleotides, the CDR3 is TGTGCCAGCAGTGAATTGGACCGTTTACGCACAGATACGCAGTATTTT.

This clonotype showed up many times. The CDR3 sequence is CASSTTGDEQYF. The CDR3 DNA follows: TGTGCCAGCAGCACGACAGGGGACGAGCAGTACTTC. V gene TRBV6-8 combines with J gene TRBJ2-7, with 8 bases aligning to TRBD1. CDR3 length equals 12 residues. Germline loops: CDR1 MNHGY, CDR2 SAAAGT. The junction had 3 bases not matched to a gene; V was cut back by 6 bases and J by 5 bases.

This clonotype has ten or more counts. The chain has TRBV5-1 and TRBJ2-7; TRBD2 matches 14 bases. The CDR3 covers 18 residues. V shed 5 bases, J shed 0 bases, and the junction held 10 bases outside the gene matches. Germline lookup yields CDR1 SGHRS and CDR2 YFSETQ. Here the CDR3 reads CASSPFSGTSGSSYEQYF. CDR3 bases: TGCGCCAGCAGTCCCTTTTCCGGGACTAGCGGGAGCTCCTACGAGCAGTACTTC.

This clonotype came up many times. This chain uses TRBV28 with TRBJ2-6, with 11 positions matching TRBD1. This CDR3 region has 17 residues. CDR1 and CDR2 from the germline V gene are MDHEN and SYDVKM. V shed 6 bases, J shed 3 bases, and the junction held 7 bases outside the gene matches. CDR3 sequence: CASRWDRGKGGANVLTF. CDR3 nucleotides: TGTGCCAGCAGATGGGACAGGGGGAAAGGTGGGGCCAACGTCCTGACTTTC.

The sample holds many counts of this clonotype. The chain carries TRBV20-1 and TRBJ1-1, with D unresolved. Trimming stripped 5 bases from V and 4 bases from J, with 11 bases between. Germline V gene lookup returns CDR1 DFQATT and CDR2 SNEGSKA (reference sequence). The CDR3 consists of 12 residues. Written as DNA, the CDR3 is TGCAGTGCTCGAAAAACGGGCACTGAAGCTTTCTTT. Translated: CSARKTGTEAFF.

This clonotype has just a few counts. This chain joins TRBV5-1 and TRBJ2-5; D is possibly TRBD1 or TRBD2 (5 bases each). Germline V gene data show CDR1 as SGHRS and CDR2 as YFSETQ. The CDR3 length is 14 residues. The germline V and J ends were trimmed by 4 bases and 2 bases, with 12 bases remaining between them. The CDR3 sequence: CASSKGRTQETQYF. Here the CDR3 DNA reads TGCGCCAGCAGCAAGGGACGGACACAAGAGACCCAGTACTTC.

This clonotype was recorded at least ten times. The chain carries TRBV3-1 and TRBJ2-2; the D gene is possibly TRBD2 (6 bases). The germline V and J ends were trimmed by 4 bases and 4 bases, with 13 bases remaining between them. The CDR3 consists of 15 residues. CDR1 is LGHDT and CDR2 is YNNKEL in the germline V gene (reference sequence). The CDR3 reads CASSRSGAVTGELFF. In DNA, the CDR3 is TGTGCCAGCAGCCGTTCGGGAGCGGTCACCGGGGAGCTGTTTTTT.

This clonotype was recorded many times. The gene calls are TRBV28 and TRBJ1-1; no definite D call. CDR3 length equals 17 residues. Trimming left V 4 bases short and J 0 bases short, with 18 bases between. Germline assignment: CDR1 MDHEN and CDR2 SYDVKM. CDR3 DNA: TGTGCCAGCAGTTCCATGTCCGGTCGGGCTTTGAACACTGAAGCTTTCTTT. It encodes CASSSMSGRALNTEAFF.

This clonotype was seen more than once but under ten times. The chain uses TRBV2 and TRBJ2-1; 9 bases line up with TRBD2. Trimming removed 6 bases from V and 0 bases from J; junction bases left unmatched: 9. CDR3 length: 17 amino acids. The germline gives CDR1 SNHLY, CDR2 FYNNEI. The CDR3 DNA reads as TGTGCCAGCAGCCCCCGGACTAGCGCTAGCTCCTACAATGAGCAGTTCTTC. Translating gives CASSPRTSASSYNEQFF.

J is TRBJ1-6 and V is TRBV7-2; TRBD1 is a possible D gene (6 bases). CDR1 and CDR2 (germline): SGHTA, FQGNSA. This CDR3 comprises 14 residues. V gave up 5 bases and J gave up 9 bases, with 14 bases separating them. In nucleotides, the CDR3 is TGTGCCAGCAGCCTACAGGGTATGGGTTCACCCCTCCACTTT. Its translation: CASSLQGMGSPLHF.

At least ten counts were recorded for this clonotype. The chain carries TRBV5-1 and TRBJ1-4, with unresolved D. CDR1 SGHRS and CDR2 YFSETQ come from the germline V gene. V was pared by 0 bases and J by 1 base, with 4 bases between. The CDR3 consists of 14 residues. In DNA form, the CDR3 reads TGCGCCAGCAGCTTGGGTGGAACTAATGAAAAACTGTTTTTT. The encoded protein is CASSLGGTNEKLFF.

In this sample, this clonotype turned up many times. The V gene is TRBV6-5, the J gene TRBJ2-1, with TRBD2 identical over 9 bases. The ends lost 1 base at V and 7 bases at J; junction bases unmatched: 8. The CDR3 has 16 amino acids. CDR1 MNHEY and CDR2 SVGAGI come from the germline V gene. The CDR3: CASSYYSGRSQNEQFF. The CDR3 DNA reads TGTGCCAGCAGTTACTACAGCGGGAGGAGTCAAAATGAGCAGTTCTTC.

This clonotype was recorded once. This sequence joins TRBV12-5 and TRBJ2-1; TRBD2 agrees at 9 bases. The CDR3 sequence is 15 residues long. The ends lost 7 bases at V and 6 bases at J; junction bases unmatched: 10. Germline CDR1 is LGHNT and CDR2 is FRNRAP. CDR3 amino acids: CASAPPGLARNEQFF. For the CDR3, the DNA is TGTGCTAGTGCCCCCCCGGGACTAGCCCGCAATGAGCAGTTCTTC.

This clonotype has only a few counts. V gene TRBV19 combines with J gene TRBJ2-1, with 8 positions matching TRBD2. Germline V gene sequence: CDR1 LNHDA, CDR2 SQIVND (reference sequence). The CDR3 is 16 residues long. The V segment lost 2 bases and the J segment 9 bases; nucleotides outside the gene matches: 12. The CDR3 reads CASSISGGPSVGEQFF. CDR3 DNA sequence: TGTGCCAGTAGTATATCGGGAGGGCCCTCAGTGGGTGAGCAGTTCTTC.

This clonotype was detected ten times or more. V gene TRBV18 combines with J gene TRBJ2-3, with D perhaps TRBD1 or TRBD2 (6 bases each). Trimming shortened V by 3 bases and J by 3 bases, and 13 bases separated the two germline ends. Germline assignment: CDR1 KGHSH and CDR2 LQKENI. This CDR3 contains 15 residues. The CDR3 reads CASSPPGGATDTQYF. DNA of the CDR3: TGTGCCAGCTCACCCCCCGGGGGCGCAACAGATACGCAGTATTTT.

This clonotype was observed many times. The V and J genes are TRBV29-1 and TRBJ1-2; 9 nucleotides align to TRBD1. V lost 7 bases to trimming and J lost 3 bases; unmatched junction nucleotides: 9. CDR3 length: 14 amino acids. From germline, CDR1 is SQVTM and CDR2 ANQGSEA. CDR3 nucleotide sequence: TGCAGCGGCGGGACAGGGCGGTCGGACTATGGCTACACCTTC. This codes for CSGGTGRSDYGYTF.

The chain combines TRBV4-1 with TRBJ2-1; weak D call: TRBD2 (5 bases). The CDR3 spans 17 residues. Trimming took off 3 bases at V and 1 base at J, with 16 bases between the two ends. Germline loops: CDR1 MGHRA, CDR2 YSYEKL. The CDR3 reads CASSQSPGLPSYNEQFF. CDR3 coding DNA: TGCGCCAGCAGCCAGAGTCCCGGACTCCCTTCCTACAATGAGCAGTTCTTC.